Presented here are 8 T cell receptor beta chains from one specimen sequenced in a study of blood T cell repertoires in COVID-19. Repertoires were generated with immunoSEQ multiplex PCR, while TCRdb's copy carries only in-frame clones and drops some. The sample records some 200,000 clones, approximately 82% being singletons. Sample: PBMCs or T cells enriched from blood (not recorded which). The source is a woman in her forties or fifties who had recovered from COVID-19.

This clone was seen only once. The CDR3 DNA reads as TGTGCCAGCAGTGAAGACGGCGGGGGAAAAAACACCATATATTTT. Protein product: CASSEDGGGKNTIYF. The chain uses TRBV2 and TRBJ1-3; possible D gene TRBD1, 5 bases. Germline V gene data show CDR1 as SNHLY and CDR2 as FYNNEI. CDR3 size: 15 residues. Trimming left V 1 base short and J 6 bases short, with 13 bases between.

The chain joins TRBV3-1 (or the pseudogene TRBV3-2) to TRBJ2-1; the match to TRBD2 covers 8 bases. Trimming at V came to 4 bases and at J to 3 bases, leaving 8 bases not matched to a gene. The V gene's germline CDR1 is LGHDT and CDR2 YNNKEL (reference sequence). The CDR3 is 16 residues long. The CDR3: CASSLESGRLYNEQFF. The CDR3 coding sequence is TGTGCCAGCAGCCTCGAAAGCGGGAGACTCTACAATGAGCAGTTCTTC.

This chain links TRBV12-3 or TRBV12-4 with TRBJ2-3; no firm D call. Trimming cost V 6 bases and J 0 bases, with 7 bases left between them. The CDR3 covers 13 residues. DNA for the CDR3: TGTGCCAGCAGATCGACTAGCACAGATACGCAGTATTTT. It encodes CASRSTSTDTQYF.

This chain uses TRBV6-1 with TRBJ1-2, with a weak D call TRBD1 (6 bases). Trimming shortened V by 2 bases and J by 6 bases, and 13 bases separated the two germline ends. From germline, CDR1 is MNHNS and CDR2 SASEGT. The CDR3 length is 14 residues. For the CDR3, the DNA is TGTGCCAGCAGTGAAAGGACAGCCTCTGATGGCTACACCTTC. Translated: CASSERTASDGYTF.

The chain combines TRBV7-2 with TRBJ2-1; D may be TRBD1 (6 bases). The germline V gene has CDR1 SGHTA and CDR2 FQGNSA. The V end was cut by 2 bases, the J end by 0 bases, with 11 bases between. The CDR3 is 16 residues long. The DNA for the CDR3 is TGTGCCAGCAGCTTATCAGGGGCGAGCTCCTACAATGAGCAGTTCTTC. It translates to CASSLSGASSYNEQFF.

This sequence joins TRBV4-3 and TRBJ2-2; unclear D gene. CDR1 LGHNA and CDR2 YSLEER come from the germline V gene. This CDR3 region has 14 residues. V dropped 1 base and J dropped 6 bases, with 9 bases sitting between them. CDR3 residues: CASSQASSSGELFF. For the CDR3, the DNA is TGCGCCAGCAGCCAAGCCTCAAGCTCCGGGGAGCTGTTTTTT.

This clone was seen once. The chain carries TRBV10-3 and TRBJ1-3; the D gene is possibly TRBD1 (5 bases). Germline V gene lookup returns CDR1 ENHRY and CDR2 SYGVKD. Deletions cut 10 bases from V and 0 bases from J, with 16 bases between. This CDR3 spans 15 amino acids. The CDR3 DNA is TGTGCCACCGAGCGAAGGGGAGGCTCTGGAAACACCATATATTTT. Translating gives CATERRGGSGNTIYF.

The V and J genes are TRBV30 and TRBJ2-5; 8 bases are shared with TRBD2. The CDR3 has 12 residues. Germline values: CDR1 GTSNPN, CDR2 SVGIG (reference sequence). V was pared by 5 bases and J by 4 bases, with 3 bases of the junction left unmatched. The CDR3 loop is CAWGGGRETQYF. As DNA, the CDR3 is TGTGCCTGGGGCGGGGGGAGAGAGACCCAGTACTTC. The whole variable domain, remainder taken from reference TRBV30 and TRBJ2-5, is SQTIHQWPATLVQPVGSPLSLECTVEGTSNPNLYWYRQAAGRGLQLLFYSVGIGQISSEVPQNLSASRPQDRQFILSSKKLLLSDSGFYLCAWGGGRETQYFGPGTRLLVL.